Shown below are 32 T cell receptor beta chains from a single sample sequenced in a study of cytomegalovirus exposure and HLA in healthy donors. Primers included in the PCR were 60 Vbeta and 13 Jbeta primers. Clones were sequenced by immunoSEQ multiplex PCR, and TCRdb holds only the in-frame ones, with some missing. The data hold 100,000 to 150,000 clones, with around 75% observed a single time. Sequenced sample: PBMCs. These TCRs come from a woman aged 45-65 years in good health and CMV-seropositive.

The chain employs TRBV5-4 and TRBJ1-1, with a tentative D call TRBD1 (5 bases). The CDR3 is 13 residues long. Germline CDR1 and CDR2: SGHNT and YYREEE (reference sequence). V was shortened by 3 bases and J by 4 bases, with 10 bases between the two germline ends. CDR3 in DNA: TGTGCCAGCAGCTCTCGGGGGGGCACTGAAGCTTTCTTT. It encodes CASSSRGGTEAFF.

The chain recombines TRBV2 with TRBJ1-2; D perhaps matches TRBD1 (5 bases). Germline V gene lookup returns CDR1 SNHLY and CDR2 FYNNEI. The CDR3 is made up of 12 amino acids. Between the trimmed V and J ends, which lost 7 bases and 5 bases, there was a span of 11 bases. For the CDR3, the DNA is TGTGCCAGCACGACAGAACCTTATGGCTACACCTTC. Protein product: CASTTEPYGYTF.

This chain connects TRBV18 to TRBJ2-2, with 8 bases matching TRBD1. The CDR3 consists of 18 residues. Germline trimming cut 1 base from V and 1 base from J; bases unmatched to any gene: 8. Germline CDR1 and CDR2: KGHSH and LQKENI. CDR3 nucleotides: TGTGCCAGCTCACCACGGTCAGGGGGCAGCGGGAACACCGGGGAGCTGTTTTTT. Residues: CASSPRSGGSGNTGELFF.

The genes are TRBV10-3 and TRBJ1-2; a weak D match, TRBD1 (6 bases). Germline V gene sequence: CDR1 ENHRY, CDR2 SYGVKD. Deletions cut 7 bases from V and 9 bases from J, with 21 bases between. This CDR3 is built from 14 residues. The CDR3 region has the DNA TGTGCCATCACTAATCCGGGGCAGGGGAGTAGCTACACCTTC. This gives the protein CAITNPGQGSSYTF.

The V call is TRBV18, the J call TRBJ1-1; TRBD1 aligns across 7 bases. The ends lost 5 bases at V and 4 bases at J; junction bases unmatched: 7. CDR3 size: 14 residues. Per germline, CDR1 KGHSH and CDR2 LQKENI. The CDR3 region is CASSKQGTATEAFF. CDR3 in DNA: TGTGCCAGCTCAAAACAGGGGACGGCCACTGAAGCTTTCTTT.

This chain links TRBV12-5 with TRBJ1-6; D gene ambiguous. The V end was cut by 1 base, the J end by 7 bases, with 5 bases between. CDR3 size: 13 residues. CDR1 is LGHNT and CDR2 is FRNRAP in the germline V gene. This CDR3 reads CASGLEANSPLHF. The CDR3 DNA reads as TGTGCTAGTGGTTTGGAAGCCAATTCACCCCTCCACTTT.

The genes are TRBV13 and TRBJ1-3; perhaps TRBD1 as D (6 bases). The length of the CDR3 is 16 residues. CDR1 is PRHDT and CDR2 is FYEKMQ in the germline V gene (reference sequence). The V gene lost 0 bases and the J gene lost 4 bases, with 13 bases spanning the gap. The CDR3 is CASSLGTAGAGNTIYF. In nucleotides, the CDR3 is TGTGCCAGCAGCTTAGGCACCGCGGGGGCCGGAAACACCATATATTTT.

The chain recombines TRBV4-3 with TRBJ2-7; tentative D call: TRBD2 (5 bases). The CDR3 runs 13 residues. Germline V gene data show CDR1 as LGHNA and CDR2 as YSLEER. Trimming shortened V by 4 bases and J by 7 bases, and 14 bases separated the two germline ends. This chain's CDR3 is CASSPRTQREQYF. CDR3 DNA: TGCGCCAGCAGCCCCCGCACCCAGCGGGAGCAGTACTTC.

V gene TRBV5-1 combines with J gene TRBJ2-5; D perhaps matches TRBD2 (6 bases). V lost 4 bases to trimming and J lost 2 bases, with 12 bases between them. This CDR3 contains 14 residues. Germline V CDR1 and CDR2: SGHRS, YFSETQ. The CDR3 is CASSRVAEQETQYF. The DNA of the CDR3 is TGCGCCAGCAGCAGGGTAGCGGAACAAGAGACCCAGTACTTC.

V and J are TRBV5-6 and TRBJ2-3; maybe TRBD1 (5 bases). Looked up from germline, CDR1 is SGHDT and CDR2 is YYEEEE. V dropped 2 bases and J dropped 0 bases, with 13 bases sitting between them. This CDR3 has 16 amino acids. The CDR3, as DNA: TGTGCCAGCAGCTTCCAGGGAAGGGGTAGCACAGATACGCAGTATTTT. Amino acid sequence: CASSFQGRGSTDTQYF.

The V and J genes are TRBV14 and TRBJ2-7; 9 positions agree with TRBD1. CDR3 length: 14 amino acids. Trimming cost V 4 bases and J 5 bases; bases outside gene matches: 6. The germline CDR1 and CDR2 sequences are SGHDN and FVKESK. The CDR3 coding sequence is TGTGCCAGCAGCCCCCCAGGACAGGGGAACGAGCAGTACTTC. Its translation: CASSPPGQGNEQYF.

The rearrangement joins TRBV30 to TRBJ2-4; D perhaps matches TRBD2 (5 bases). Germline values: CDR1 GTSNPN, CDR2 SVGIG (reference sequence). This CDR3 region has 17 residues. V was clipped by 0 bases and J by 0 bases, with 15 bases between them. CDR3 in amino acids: CAWSVLRGLLAKNIQYF. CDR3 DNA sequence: TGTGCCTGGAGTGTACTAAGAGGGTTGCTAGCCAAAAACATTCAGTACTTC.

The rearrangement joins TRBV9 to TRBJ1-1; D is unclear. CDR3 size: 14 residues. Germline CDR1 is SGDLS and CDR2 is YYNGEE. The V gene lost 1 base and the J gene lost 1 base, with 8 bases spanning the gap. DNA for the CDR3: TGTGCCAGCAGCGTAATTGGGCAGAACACTGAAGCTTTCTTT. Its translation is CASSVIGQNTEAFF.

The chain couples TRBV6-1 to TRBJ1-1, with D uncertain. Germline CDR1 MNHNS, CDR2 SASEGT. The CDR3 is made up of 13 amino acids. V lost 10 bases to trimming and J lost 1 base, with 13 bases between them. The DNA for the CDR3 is TGTGCCACGGTCCCCGGTCGGAACACTGAAGCTTTCTTT. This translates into CATVPGRNTEAFF.

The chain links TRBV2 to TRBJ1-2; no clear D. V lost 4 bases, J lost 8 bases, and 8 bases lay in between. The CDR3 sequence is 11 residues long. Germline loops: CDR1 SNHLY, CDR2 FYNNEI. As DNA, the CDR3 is TGTGCCAGCAGTGCGCGGGAGGGCTACACCTTC. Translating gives CASSAREGYTF.

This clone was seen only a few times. Here the CDR3 reads CATRTVGLSYNEQFF. The CDR3 DNA reads TGTGCCACCAGAACGGTGGGACTATCATACAATGAGCAGTTCTTC. The V gene is TRBV15, the J gene TRBJ2-1; TRBD2 aligns across 7 bases. Germline V gene data show CDR1 as LNHNV and CDR2 as YYDKDF (reference sequence). Trimming cost V 6 bases and J 4 bases; bases outside gene matches: 9. There are 15 residues in the CDR3. Based on the CDR3 plus reference TRBV15 and TRBJ2-1, the full variable domain is DAMVIQNPRYQVTQFGKPVTLSCSQTLNHNVMYWYQQKSSQAPKLLFHYYDKDFNNEADTPDNFQSRRPNTSFCFLDIRSPGLGDTAMYLCATRTVGLSYNEQFFGPGTRLTVL.

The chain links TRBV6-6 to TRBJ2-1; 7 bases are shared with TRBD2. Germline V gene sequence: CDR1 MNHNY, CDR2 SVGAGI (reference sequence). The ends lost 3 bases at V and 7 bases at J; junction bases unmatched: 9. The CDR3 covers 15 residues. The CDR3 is CASSYTAAGRNEQFF. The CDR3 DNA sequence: TGTGCCAGCAGTTATACTGCGGCCGGGAGGAATGAGCAGTTCTTC.

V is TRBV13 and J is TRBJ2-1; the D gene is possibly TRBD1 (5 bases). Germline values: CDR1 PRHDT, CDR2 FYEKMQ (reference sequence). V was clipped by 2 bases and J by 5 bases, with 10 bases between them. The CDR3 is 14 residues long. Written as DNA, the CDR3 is TGTGCCAGCAGCTTACAGGGCGTCAACAATGAGCAGTTCTTC. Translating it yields CASSLQGVNNEQFF.

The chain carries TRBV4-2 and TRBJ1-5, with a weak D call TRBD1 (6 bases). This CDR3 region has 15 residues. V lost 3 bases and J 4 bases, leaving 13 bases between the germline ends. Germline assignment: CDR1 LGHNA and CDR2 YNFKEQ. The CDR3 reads CASSHLQGPNQPQHF. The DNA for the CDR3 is TGTGCCAGCAGCCACTTACAGGGTCCGAATCAGCCCCAGCATTTT.

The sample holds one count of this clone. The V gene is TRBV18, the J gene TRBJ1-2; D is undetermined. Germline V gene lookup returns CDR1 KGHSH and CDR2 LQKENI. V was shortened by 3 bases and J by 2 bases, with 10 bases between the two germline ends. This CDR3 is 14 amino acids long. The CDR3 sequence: CASSPQRQNYGYTF. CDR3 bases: TGTGCCAGCTCACCTCAGAGACAAAACTATGGCTACACCTTC. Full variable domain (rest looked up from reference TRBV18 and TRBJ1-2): NAGVMQNPRHLVRRRGQEARLRCSPMKGHSHVYWYRQLPEEGLKFMVYLQKENIIDESGMPKERFSAEFPKEGPSILRIQQVVRGDSAAYFCASSPQRQNYGYTFGSGTRLTVV.

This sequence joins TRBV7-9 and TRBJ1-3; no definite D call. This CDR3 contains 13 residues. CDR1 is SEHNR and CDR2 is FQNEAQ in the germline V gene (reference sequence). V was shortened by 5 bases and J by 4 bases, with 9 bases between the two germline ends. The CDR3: CASSQLWGNTIYF. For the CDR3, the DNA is TGTGCCAGCAGCCAGTTGTGGGGAAACACCATATATTTT.

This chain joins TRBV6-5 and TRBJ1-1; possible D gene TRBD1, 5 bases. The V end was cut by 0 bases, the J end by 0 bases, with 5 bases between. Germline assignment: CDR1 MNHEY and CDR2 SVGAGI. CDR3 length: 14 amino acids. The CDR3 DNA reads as TGTGCCAGCAGTTACTCGACAGTGAACACTGAAGCTTTCTTT. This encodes CASSYSTVNTEAFF.

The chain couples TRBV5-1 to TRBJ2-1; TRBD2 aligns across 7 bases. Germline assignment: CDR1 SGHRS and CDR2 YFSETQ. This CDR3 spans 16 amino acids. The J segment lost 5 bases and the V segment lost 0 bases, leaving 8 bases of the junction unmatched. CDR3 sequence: CASSLASGGAHNEQFF. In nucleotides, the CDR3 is TGCGCCAGCAGCTTGGCTTCGGGAGGTGCCCACAATGAGCAGTTCTTC. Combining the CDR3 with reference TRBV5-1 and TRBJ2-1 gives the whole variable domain KAGVTQTPRYLIKTRGQQVTLSCSPISGHRSVSWYQQTPGQGLQFLFEYFSETQRNKGNFPGRFSGRQFSNSRSEMNVSTLELGDSALYLCASSLASGGAHNEQFFGPGTRLTVL.

The CDR3 loop is CASSLTGRGTDTQYF. In DNA form, the CDR3 reads TGCGCCAGCAGCTTAACAGGGCGCGGGACAGATACGCAGTATTTT. This chain links TRBV5-1 with TRBJ2-3; D might be TRBD1 (6 bases). The V gene lost 2 bases and the J gene lost 3 bases, with 13 bases spanning the gap. The CDR3 has 15 residues. CDR1 and CDR2 from the germline V gene are SGHRS and YFSETQ. Complete variable domain (other parts from reference TRBV5-1 and TRBJ2-3): KAGVTQTPRYLIKTRGQQVTLSCSPISGHRSVSWYQQTPGQGLQFLFEYFSETQRNKGNFPGRFSGRQFSNSRSEMNVSTLELGDSALYLCASSLTGRGTDTQYFGPGTRLTVL.

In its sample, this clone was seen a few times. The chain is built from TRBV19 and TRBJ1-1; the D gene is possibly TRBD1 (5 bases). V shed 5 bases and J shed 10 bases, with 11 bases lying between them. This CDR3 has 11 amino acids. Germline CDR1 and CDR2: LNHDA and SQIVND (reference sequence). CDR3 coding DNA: TGTGCCAGTAGTGCCAGGGTTGGAGCTTTCTTT. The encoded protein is CASSARVGAFF.

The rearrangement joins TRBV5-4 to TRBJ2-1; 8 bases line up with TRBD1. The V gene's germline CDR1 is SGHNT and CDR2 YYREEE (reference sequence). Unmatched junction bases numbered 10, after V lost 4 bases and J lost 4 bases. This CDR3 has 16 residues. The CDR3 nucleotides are TGTGCCAGCAGCGACAGTACAGGGGGATTGTACAATGAGCAGTTCTTC. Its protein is CASSDSTGGLYNEQFF.

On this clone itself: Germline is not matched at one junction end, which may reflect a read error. CDR3 bases: TGTGCTAGCAGCTCTAGCGAAATCTCAGATACGCAGTATTTT. Translating gives CASSSSEISDTQYF. The J gene is TRBJ2-3, the V gene TRBV7-7; tentative D call: TRBD2 (6 bases). This CDR3 region has 14 residues. Per the germline V gene, CDR1 is SSHAT and CDR2 is FNYEAQ (reference sequence).

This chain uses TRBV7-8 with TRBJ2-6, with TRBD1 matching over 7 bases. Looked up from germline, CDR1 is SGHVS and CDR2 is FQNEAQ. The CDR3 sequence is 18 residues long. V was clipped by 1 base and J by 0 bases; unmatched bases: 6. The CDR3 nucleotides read TGTGCCAGCAGCTTAGTGAGACAGGGATCCTCTGGGGCCAACGTCCTGACTTTC. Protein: CASSLVRQGSSGANVLTF.

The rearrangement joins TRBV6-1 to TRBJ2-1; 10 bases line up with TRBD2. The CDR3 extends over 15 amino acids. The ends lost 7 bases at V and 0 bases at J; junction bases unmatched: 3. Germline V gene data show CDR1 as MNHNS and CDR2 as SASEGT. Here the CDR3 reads CASKASGSSYNEQFF. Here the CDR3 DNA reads TGTGCCAGCAAGGCTAGCGGGAGCTCCTACAATGAGCAGTTCTTC.

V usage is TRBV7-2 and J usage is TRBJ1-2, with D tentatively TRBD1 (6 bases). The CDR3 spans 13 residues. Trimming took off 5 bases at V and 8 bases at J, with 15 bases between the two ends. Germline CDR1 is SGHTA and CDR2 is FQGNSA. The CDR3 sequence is CASSASQGWGYTF. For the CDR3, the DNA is TGTGCCAGCAGCGCCTCACAGGGTTGGGGCTACACCTTC.

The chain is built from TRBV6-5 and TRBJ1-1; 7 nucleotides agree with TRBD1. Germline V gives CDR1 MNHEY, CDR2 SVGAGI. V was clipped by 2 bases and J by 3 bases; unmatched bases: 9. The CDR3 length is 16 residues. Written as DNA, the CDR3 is TGTGCCAGCAGTTACCCGAGGAACAGGGGCCACACTGAAGCTTTCTTT. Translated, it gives CASSYPRNRGHTEAFF.

As DNA, the CDR3 is TGCAGCGTTGAAGATCGTTTGGCAGGGGTGACAGATACGCAGTATTTT. It translates to CSVEDRLAGVTDTQYF. This chain uses TRBV29-1 with TRBJ2-3; perhaps TRBD1 as D (6 bases). The CDR3 consists of 16 residues. Germline assignment: CDR1 SQVTM and CDR2 ANQGSEA. V dropped 0 bases and J dropped 3 bases, with 16 bases sitting between them.